This T cell receptor (beta chain) was sequenced during a study of early T cells in non-severe SARS-CoV-2 infection (dated by TCRdb to about 2021). Notes on the research overall: TCR sequencing used bulk RNA from unsorted whole blood, so alpha and beta chains could not be paired.

Receptors were amplified or captured by 5' RACE. The reads were generated on a NextSeq 500. Unique molecular identifiers were attached to individual cDNA molecules in the TCR library protocol so that sequencing error and PCR bias could be corrected. TCR alpha and beta chains were both sequenced, and the abundances of alpha and beta sequences in each sample were closely correlated with each other. In the source study's methods: Decombinator V4 was used to perform V gene, J gene and CDR3 annotation of TCR sequences. Expanded TCRs were defined as changing significantly between any two time points under a Poisson model with p below 0.0001. TCR abundances were normalised to the total number of TCRs sequenced per sample and expressed as counts per million. MAIT TCRs were defined by TRAV1-2 paired with TRAJ12, TRAJ20 or TRAJ33, and iNKT TCRs by TRAV10 paired with TRAJ18. VDJdb, accessed 1 November 2021, was searched for CMV, EBV and SARS-CoV-2 annotated TCRs, excluding TCRs annotated for multiple antigens. TCRdb trimmed the raw reads at Q25, called clones with MiXCR and kept productive beta chains. Every distinct CDR3 protein forms one entry, paired with its most common genes and DNA. These V and J calls originate from TCRdb's pipeline instead of the authors' own analysis. In this sample the table shows about 82,000 distinct CDR3 sequences, 13% of which occur a single time. 5.5% to 7.5% of the sample lies in the top ten.

V is pared back by 1 base and J by 2 bases, with 11 bases lying between the germline termini. The CDR1 and CDR2 encoded by the germline V gene (reference sequence) are SEHNR and FQNEAQ. The CDR3 runs 15 residues from the cysteine to the phenylalanine. Of all the DNA, just the CDR3 is kept, 45 bases in frame from base 1. This clonotype was detected a few times. Its antigen remains unidentified. Base qualities are not at hand, and no much larger clone is one base apart. This was a case-control study nested in a cohort of healthcare workers in London, UK, who had nasopharyngeal swab PCR tests and blood samples taken every week. Between 23 and 31 March 2020, the week of the UK lockdown, healthcare workers were enrolled and then followed up weekly for as long as 16 weeks. The investigation overall reported the following: VDJdb matching was skewed toward anti-spike CD8 responses and likely underestimated virus-specific expansions by missing private and CD4 specificities.

The specimen sequenced was whole blood. Recombination connected TRBV7-9 to TRBJ1-2; TRBD1 might be the D gene, on 6 matching bases. This receptor was obtained from an adult who was a healthcare worker with PCR-confirmed SARS-CoV-2 infection or an uninfected control (not recorded which). The CDR3 here reads CASSLGRQANYGYTF. The DNA sequence follows: TGTGCCAGCAGCTTAGGACGACAGGCGAACTATGGCTACACCTTC.